This T cell receptor (beta chain) was recorded in a study of cytomegalovirus exposure and HLA in healthy donors. As regards this clone: Its antigen is as yet unknown.

The PCR used 60 Vbeta and 13 Jbeta primers. The assay was immunoSEQ multiplex PCR, and TCRdb's table has in-frame clones only and misses some. Of around 150,000 clones listed, over 50% were seen once; the top ten hold 1.5% to 2%. Study-wide results and caveats: A later analysis associated 15,000 to 20,000 TCR beta sequences with HLA alleles at a 0.05 false discovery rate. The dataset shows that most TCR sequences were rare, while some public TCRs occurred in many donors.

This receptor was taken from a human donor in good health. The specimen sequenced was PBMCs.

CDR3 loop: CASSYTGLAGIREQFF. CDR3 sequence (DNA): TGTGCCAGCAGTTATACGGGACTAGCGGGAATTAGGGAGCAGTTCTTC. The chain uses TRBV11-3 and TRBJ2-1, with 13 positions matching TRBD2. V was clipped by 6 bases and J by 10 bases; unmatched bases: 12. The germline V gene has CDR1 SGHNT and CDR2 YENEEA. The CDR3 length is 16 residues. Looking up the rest from reference TRBV11-3 and TRBJ2-1 gives the full variable domain: EAGVVQSPRYKIIEKKQPVAFWCNPISGHNTLYWYLQNLGQGPELLIRYENEEAVDDSQLPKDRFSAERLKGVDSTLKIQPAELGDSAVYLCASSYTGLAGIREQFFGPGTRLTVL.